This TCR beta chain was recovered during a study of T cells after yellow fever vaccination (dated by TCRdb to about 2019). About the full investigation: The SMART-Seq v4 Ultra Low Input RNA kit was used to prepare libraries from fractions with low cell numbers. The cohort comprised two healthy male donors, one aged 18 to 30 and one aged 30 to 40 years. To track T-cell clones before and after primary and booster YFV17D yellow fever vaccination, bulk TCR alpha and beta repertoires were sequenced longitudinally. Blood was collected at multiple timepoints before and after primary and secondary immunization, and bulk PBMC replicates and cell subsets were isolated.

This clonotype was seen at least ten times. No base qualities exist here, and no much larger clone lies one base off it. What the work shows at the level of the full study, not this receptor alone: The secondary T-cell response was found to be weaker but faster than the primary response, with a peak reached on day 5 rather than on day 15. Most clones expanded after primary vaccination were re-detected after the booster (96% of CD4 and more than 70% of CD8), suggesting broad memory maintenance. Because only a couple of donors were included in the study, the extent to which the findings can be generalized is limited. Computational filtering was required because FACS-sorted repertoires could contain abundant contaminating clonotypes from the bulk population. A small fraction of clonotypes showed up in both the CD4 and CD8 compartments, probably as a result of convergent recombination.

According to the study, the label for this sample's treatment or condition signals: live attenuated yellow fever vaccine strain. PBMCs were isolated from peripheral blood using a standard Ficoll-Paque protocol. Epitope-specific CD8 T cells were sorted with a dextramer loaded with the yellow fever NS4B epitope peptide, together with anti-CD3 and anti-CD8 staining. RNA was extracted with TriZol from bulk PBMCs, CD4 and CD8 fractions, and dextramer-positive and dextramer-negative fractions. V is pared back by 0 bases and J by 0 bases, with 6 bases lying between the germline termini. Including cysteine and phenylalanine, the CDR3 has 15 amino acids. Left in the record is the CDR3 DNA by itself, 45 bases read in frame from the first base. CDR1 and CDR2 are drawn from the germline V gene (reference sequence): LGHDT, YNNKEL. TCR cDNA was made using 5'RACE template switching, a step that added a universal primer site and unique molecular identifiers. Priming for cDNA synthesis came from both the TCR alpha and TCR beta constant segments. Libraries were amplified in two PCR steps, with sample barcodes and sequencing adapters added in the second step. Libraries were sequenced on Illumina HiSeq 2500 (2x100 bp) or NovaSeq (2x150 bp). The paper's data handling went like this. Demultiplexing of reads and collapsing into UMI consensus sequences were performed with MIGEC, and V(D)J alignment was carried out with MiXCR. Vaccine-responding clonotypes were defined with edgeR using replicate PBMC samples, requiring FDR below 0.01 and a log2 fold change above 5 up to day 15. Bulk clonotypes were assigned CD4 or CD8 identity according to which sequenced CD4 or CD8 repertoire held them at higher abundance. Clonotypes enriched at least 10-fold in dextramer-positive over dextramer-negative fractions were defined as NS4B-specific, and CD4-biased clonotypes were excluded. TCRdb handled the public reads itself, with Q25 trimming in fastp and clone calling in MiXCR, and kept productive beta chains. One record per CDR3 amino acid sequence lists the most common genes and DNA. For this entry, the V and J calls and clone size follow TCRdb and not the study's own pipeline. In this sample the table shows some 96,000 distinct CDR3 sequences, approximately 9% of which occur a single time. The ten biggest clones cover around 16% of the sample.

This receptor chain uses TRBV3-1 and TRBJ2-1; the D gene is unclear. The material was CD8+ T cells not binding an NS4B(214-222) dextramer, sorted from PBMCs, obtained less than 16 days after the first yellow fever vaccination. The cell subset or site tag for this specimen amounts to: NS4B epitope dextramer-negative CD8 T cells. The TCR originated in a young man who received the YFV17D yellow fever vaccine. The bases read TGTGCCAGCAGCCAAGACAAAAGCTCCTACAATGAGCAGTTCTTC. Translated, it gives CASSQDKSSYNEQFF.